Listed here is a single T cell receptor beta chain. Its antigen is not identified. The data were obtained in a study of cytomegalovirus exposure and HLA in healthy donors. Points from the study as a whole: The investigators catalogued 160 or so TCR beta chains as cytomegalovirus-associated. Confirmation in vitro established that a few CMV-associated chains were specific for CMV antigens. The tendency of first-cohort TCR clusters to co-occur in the approximately 110 validation repertoires was identified by a subsequent analysis. TCR sequences were mostly rare, though some public TCRs occurred in many donors.

TCRdb keeps only in-frame clones here, not all; method: immunoSEQ multiplex PCR. The profile shows some 170,000 clones, around 87% of them singletons. With 1 base removed from V and 5 bases from J, the gap between germline ends came to 15 bases. CDR1 and CDR2 (germline): LNHNV, YYDKDF (reference sequence). This CDR3 spans 15 amino acids. The sample comprised PBMCs. The rearrangement joins TRBV15 to TRBJ2-7; possible D gene TRBD2, 6 bases. This clonotype was sampled from a woman between 25 and 40 years old in good health and CMV-seronegative. The CDR3 nucleotides read TGTGCCACCAGCAGAGTGCGGGGTATCAGCGACGAGCAGTACTTC. Translating gives CATSRVRGISDEQYF.